A single sample is the source of the 27 T cell receptor beta chains below, sequenced in a study of shared clonotypes between healthy human individuals. The method was immunoSEQ multiplex PCR; TCRdb's version includes in-frame clones alone and lacks a portion of them. The table lists approximately 2,300,000 clones, about 90% of them singletons, with 0.37% in the top ten. Input material: naive CD4+ T cells from PBMCs. The subset was: CD45RA+ positively selected. The origin of the receptors is a man younger than 35 in good health. Some clones in this sample may be carry-over from other donors' samples.

The chain uses TRBV7-9 and TRBJ1-1; D is unresolved. The CDR3 has 15 residues. The V and J ends lost 2 bases and 1 base respectively, with 11 bases between them. Germline values: CDR1 SEHNR, CDR2 FQNEAQ (reference sequence). CDR3 sequence reads: CASSLRATPNTEAFF. CDR3 in DNA: TGTGCCAGCAGCTTAAGGGCGACACCGAACACTGAAGCTTTCTTT.

V and J are TRBV10-3 and TRBJ2-1; TRBD2 agrees at 11 bases. From germline, CDR1 is ENHRY and CDR2 SYGVKD. The V gene end was trimmed by 9 bases and the J gene end by 6 bases; junction bases not matched to a gene: 4. This CDR3 has 13 residues. CDR3 in DNA: TGTGCCATAGGGCTAGCGGGAGGCAATGAGCAGTTCTTC. Its translation is CAIGLAGGNEQFF.

The V call is TRBV6-1, the J call TRBJ2-3; D unresolved. Trimming cost V 6 bases and J 0 bases, with 10 bases left between them. CDR3 length: 14 amino acids. Germline V gene data show CDR1 as MNHNS and CDR2 as SASEGT. The CDR3 region is CASRGPLSTDTQYF. CDR3 bases: TGTGCCAGCAGAGGACCGTTGAGCACAGATACGCAGTATTTT.

The gene calls are TRBV18 and TRBJ2-2, with D possibly matching TRBD1 (5 bases). The CDR3 totals 16 residues. CDR1 KGHSH and CDR2 LQKENI come from the germline V gene. V lost 0 bases to trimming and J lost 4 bases, with 12 bases between them. CDR3 bases: TGTGCCAGCTCACCACCGAAGGGGTCGAGCACCGGGGAGCTGTTTTTT. Translating gives CASSPPKGSSTGELFF.

This CDR3 is CASSAYSASTDTQYF. The CDR3, as DNA: TGCGCCAGCAGCGCCTACAGCGCTAGCACAGATACGCAGTATTTT. The gene calls are TRBV4-3 and TRBJ2-3, with unresolved D. Trimming pared 5 bases from V and 0 bases from J, leaving 12 bases between. Germline V gene data show CDR1 as LGHNA and CDR2 as YSLEER. The CDR3 totals 15 residues.

The rearrangement joins TRBV7-3 to TRBJ2-7; 7 positions agree with TRBD1. After removal of 0 bases from V and 3 bases from J, the junction contained 2 bases not matched to a gene. CDR1 and CDR2 (germline): SGHTA, FQGTGA. The CDR3 totals 14 residues. Here the CDR3 reads CASSLTGQNYEQYF. The CDR3 DNA sequence: TGTGCCAGCAGCTTAACGGGACAGAACTACGAGCAGTACTTC.

Only one count was recorded for this clone. The chain carries TRBV7-3 and TRBJ1-1; D unclear. V was shortened by 5 bases and J by 2 bases, with 12 bases between the two germline ends. CDR1 and CDR2 (germline): SGHTA, FQGTGA. This CDR3 spans 14 amino acids. The CDR3 loop is CASSLWRYNTEAFF. For the CDR3, the DNA is TGTGCCAGCAGCCTGTGGAGGTACAACACTGAAGCTTTCTTT.

The rearrangement joins TRBV5-1 to TRBJ2-2; D possibly corresponds to TRBD2 (5 bases). The V gene lost 2 bases and the J gene lost 2 bases, with 10 bases spanning the gap. The CDR3 spans 15 residues. Germline V gives CDR1 SGHRS, CDR2 YFSETQ. This CDR3 is CASSFRRANTGELFF. In DNA form, the CDR3 reads TGCGCCAGCAGCTTTCGGCGGGCCAACACCGGGGAGCTGTTTTTT.

The rearrangement uses TRBV15 and TRBJ2-6; D remains unclear. The CDR3 spans 13 residues. Germline V gene data show CDR1 as LNHNV and CDR2 as YYDKDF (reference sequence). Trimming cost V 0 bases and J 12 bases, with 9 bases left between them. The CDR3 sequence is CATSREPQAVLTF. The CDR3 DNA is TGTGCCACCAGCAGAGAACCTCAAGCCGTCCTGACTTTC.

The chain joins TRBV30 to TRBJ1-3; possible D gene TRBD1, 6 bases. Germline CDR1 GTSNPN, CDR2 SVGIG (reference sequence). The CDR3 is made up of 17 amino acids. The V gene lost 2 bases and the J gene lost 2 bases, with 19 bases spanning the gap. DNA of the CDR3: TGTGCCTGGAGTACTGCGGGACACGGCCCCACTGGAAACACCATATATTTT. The encoded protein is CAWSTAGHGPTGNTIYF.

The V call is TRBV5-4, the J call TRBJ2-7; D might be TRBD1 (5 bases). The V end was cut by 0 bases, the J end by 9 bases, with 13 bases between. Germline CDR1 and CDR2: SGHNT and YYREEE (reference sequence). This CDR3 comprises 13 residues. As DNA, the CDR3 is TGTGCCAGCAGCTTGGTTCCTGACCAGGGGCAGTACTTC. It encodes CASSLVPDQGQYF.

CDR3 sequence (DNA): TGTGCCAGCAGCTTAGATCTAAGTCGAGTGGGGGACACTGAAGCTTTCTTT. Its protein product is CASSLDLSRVGDTEAFF. The genes are TRBV11-2 and TRBJ1-1; TRBD1 might be the D (5 bases). This CDR3 has 17 residues. Trimming took off 0 bases at V and 3 bases at J, with 17 bases between the two ends. Germline CDR1 is SGHAT and CDR2 is FQNNGV.

With respect to this clone: Different DNA sequences within this sample yield the same CDR3. The chain employs TRBV18 and TRBJ2-5; TRBD1 is a possible D gene (6 bases). Germline V gene data show CDR1 as KGHSH and CDR2 as LQKENI. Trimming took off 2 bases at V and 5 bases at J, with 12 bases between the two ends. CDR3 length: 14 amino acids. The CDR3 DNA sequence: TGTGCCAGCTCACCAGGGGGCCTGCAGGAGACCCAGTACTTC. As protein: CASSPGGLQETQYF. Based on the CDR3 plus reference TRBV18 and TRBJ2-5, the full variable domain is NAGVMQNPRHLVRRRGQEARLRCSPMKGHSHVYWYRQLPEEGLKFMVYLQKENIIDESGMPKERFSAEFPKEGPSILRIQQVVRGDSAAYFCASSPGGLQETQYFGPGTRLLVL.

This clone was seen just once. J is TRBJ1-4 and V is TRBV6-1; possibly TRBD1 for D (6 bases). Germline V gene data show CDR1 as MNHNS and CDR2 as SASEGT. The CDR3 covers 14 residues. With 2 bases removed from V and 3 bases from J, the gap between germline ends came to 7 bases. CDR3 nucleotides: TGTGCCAGCAGTGAACCAGGGGCTAATGAAAAACTGTTTTTT. This translates into CASSEPGANEKLFF.

This sequence joins TRBV5-4 and TRBJ2-5; 10 bases fit TRBD1. Per germline, CDR1 SGHNT and CDR2 YYREEE (reference sequence). The V segment lost 4 bases and the J segment 5 bases; nucleotides outside the gene matches: 8. The CDR3 runs to 15 residues. CDR3 region: CASSTTGTGDETQYF. CDR3 sequence (DNA): TGTGCCAGCAGCACGACCGGGACAGGGGATGAGACCCAGTACTTC.

This clone was detected a few times. This CDR3 is also generated by other DNA sequences in the sample. The rearrangement joins TRBV7-3 to TRBJ2-7; D is possibly TRBD1 (6 bases). This CDR3 is 14 amino acids long. V lost 0 bases and J lost 2, with 8 bases in between. Germline-derived CDR1 and CDR2 are SGHTA and FQGTGA. The CDR3 region has the DNA TGTGCCAGCAGCTTAACGCCAGGGGCCTACGAGCAGTACTTC. Its translation is CASSLTPGAYEQYF. Based on the CDR3 plus reference TRBV7-3 and TRBJ2-7, the full variable domain is GAGVSQTPSNKVTEKGKYVELRCDPISGHTALYWYRQSLGQGPEFLIYFQGTGAADDSGLPNDRFFAVRPEGSVSTLKIQRTERGDSAVYLCASSLTPGAYEQYFGPGTRLTVT.

The chain has TRBV11-2 and TRBJ1-2; 7 bases are a match to TRBD1. The CDR3 contains 12 residues. The ends lost 3 bases at V and 7 bases at J; junction bases unmatched: 2. Looked up from germline, CDR1 is SGHAT and CDR2 is FQNNGV. The CDR3: CASSFQGVGYTF. DNA of the CDR3: TGTGCCAGCAGCTTCCAGGGGGTTGGCTACACCTTC.

A single count supports this clone. The CDR3 sequence: CASSTGGAPGASADTQYF. In nucleotides, the CDR3 is TGTGCCAGTAGTACCGGGGGGGCTCCAGGGGCGAGTGCAGATACGCAGTATTTT. This chain links TRBV19 with TRBJ2-3; the match to TRBD2 covers 8 bases. This CDR3 has 18 amino acids. V was pared by 4 bases and J by 4 bases, with 16 bases of the junction left unmatched. From germline, CDR1 is LNHDA and CDR2 SQIVND (reference sequence).

Comments on this clone: At the DNA level, this CDR3 is encoded by other sequences in the same sample as well. The chain employs TRBV6-1 and TRBJ2-7, with TRBD2 identical over 13 bases. Germline V gene sequence: CDR1 MNHNS, CDR2 SASEGT. The CDR3 covers 15 residues. Trimming took 3 bases from V and 2 from J; bases not matched to a gene: 1. The CDR3 region is CASSEGLAGTYEQYF. CDR3 coding DNA: TGTGCCAGCAGTGAGGGACTAGCGGGGACCTACGAGCAGTACTTC.

As for this clone: Other DNA sequences from this sample encode an identical CDR3 as well. This rearrangement joins TRBV5-1 to TRBJ1-5, with 7 bases that match TRBD1. Germline loops: CDR1 SGHRS, CDR2 YFSETQ. Unmatched junction bases numbered 5, after V lost 4 bases and J lost 4 bases. The CDR3 has 14 amino acids. The CDR3 here is CASSLGTVNQPQHF. The CDR3 region has the DNA TGCGCCAGCAGCCTTGGGACAGTTAATCAGCCCCAGCATTTT.

The V call is TRBV30, the J call TRBJ1-4; 9 nucleotides align to TRBD1. The CDR3 runs 13 residues. The V and J ends lost 5 bases and 3 bases, in that order; junction bases with no gene match: 1. Germline CDR1 is GTSNPN and CDR2 is SVGIG (reference sequence). CDR3 in DNA: TGTGCCTGGGACAGGGGGTCTAATGAAAAACTGTTTTTT. Translation: CAWDRGSNEKLFF.

This chain joins TRBV27 and TRBJ1-2, with 9 bases aligning to TRBD1. Germline loops: CDR1 MNHEY, CDR2 SMNVEV (reference sequence). This CDR3 comprises 14 residues. Trimming at V came to 5 bases and at J to 5 bases, leaving 6 bases not matched to a gene. CDR3 DNA sequence: TGTGCCAGCAGTCCGGGACAGGGCCCTTATGGCTACACCTTC. Translation gives CASSPGQGPYGYTF.

This sequence joins TRBV7-8 and TRBJ2-1; a possible D gene is TRBD2 (5 bases). Trimming stripped 4 bases from V and 8 bases from J, with 15 bases between. Germline V gene sequence: CDR1 SGHVS, CDR2 FQNEAQ. The CDR3 is 14 amino acids. CDR3 nucleotides: TGTGCCAGCAGCTCCCTGGCCGGGCGGGATGAGCAGTTCTTC. This encodes CASSSLAGRDEQFF.

This clone has just one count. The V and J genes are TRBV14 and TRBJ2-2, with TRBD1 identical over 9 bases. V was pared by 1 base and J by 0 bases, with 12 bases of the junction left unmatched. The length of the CDR3 is 20 residues. Germline values: CDR1 SGHDN, CDR2 FVKESK. CDR3 DNA sequence: TGTGCCAGCAGCCAAGGGCGGTTGGGACAGGGTACTTCGAACACCGGGGAGCTGTTTTTT. It is translated as CASSQGRLGQGTSNTGELFF.

This chain connects TRBV28 to TRBJ2-3, with D unresolved. The CDR3 totals 13 residues. Germline V CDR1 and CDR2: MDHEN, SYDVKM. Trimming took off 8 bases at V and 6 bases at J, with 15 bases between the two ends. CDR3 amino acids: CASAGWPADTQYF. CDR3 nucleotides: TGTGCCAGCGCCGGGTGGCCTGCGGATACGCAGTATTTT.

V and J are TRBV7-2 and TRBJ2-7; 7 bases are a match to TRBD1. J lost 3 bases, V lost 3 bases, and 8 bases had no gene match. Germline V gene lookup returns CDR1 SGHTA and CDR2 FQGNSA. The CDR3 has 15 residues. CDR3 in amino acids: CASSFTGTENYEQYF. In DNA form, the CDR3 reads TGTGCCAGCAGCTTCACCGGGACAGAAAACTACGAGCAGTACTTC.

In the case of this clone: Other DNA sequences in the sample encode the same CDR3. V is TRBV5-1 and J is TRBJ2-2; D is undetermined. CDR1 and CDR2 from the germline V gene are SGHRS and YFSETQ. Deletions cut 5 bases from V and 2 bases from J, with 10 bases between. The CDR3 has 14 amino acids. The CDR3 spells CASSLVPNTGELFF. CDR3 nucleotide sequence: TGCGCCAGCAGTTTAGTTCCTAACACCGGGGAGCTGTTTTTT.